The 4 T cell receptor beta chains given below trace back to one sample, sequenced in a study of T-cell reconstitution after alpha-beta-depleted transplantation in children. Unique molecular identifiers were built into the TCRbeta library. TCRdb processed the PCR reads anew with MiXCR; each CDR3 protein has one entry. The sample includes 200,000 to 300,000 distinct CDR3 sequences, 6.5% to 10% seen only once; the top ten take roughly 5.8%. The material was PBMCs, mostly from graft donor cells, obtained 180 days after TCRalphabeta/CD19-depleted stem cell transplant. The receptors here all came from a male patient younger than 18 who had a stem cell transplant for acute lymphoblastic leukemia, so the T cells may come from the graft donor.

This clonotype was seen repeatedly, ten times or more. The V gene is TRBV7-2, the J gene TRBJ2-4, with D possibly being TRBD1 (6 bases). The CDR3 has 13 residues. Germline V gene sequence: CDR1 SGHTA, CDR2 FQGNSA. Deletions cut 4 bases from V and 9 bases from J, with 13 bases between. The CDR3 is CASSSVQGPIQYF. CDR3 nucleotides: TGTGCCAGCAGCTCAGTACAGGGACCCATTCAGTACTTC.

For this clonotype: This may arise from a read error, as a much more abundant clone is one base away. The chain couples TRBV12-3 or TRBV12-4 to TRBJ2-1; 8 positions match TRBD2. This CDR3 has 18 residues. V lost 4 bases to trimming and J lost 5 bases; unmatched junction nucleotides: 16. The CDR3 region is CASSSLPSGRVPHNEQFF. As DNA, the CDR3 is TGTGCCAGCAGTTCACTTCCTTCCGGGAGGGTCCCACACAATGAGCAGTTCTTC.

This clonotype was seen many times. This chain joins TRBV11-2 and TRBJ2-7; possible D gene TRBD2, 6 bases. The V end lost 5 bases, the J end lost 2 bases, and 13 bases lay between the germline ends. Germline V gene sequence: CDR1 SGHAT, CDR2 FQNNGV. There are 14 residues in the CDR3. The CDR3 nucleotides read TGTGCCAGCAGCCCCCGGGAGAGGCCCTACGAGCAGTACTTC. Its translation is CASSPRERPYEQYF.

This clonotype was recorded many times. The gene calls are TRBV7-9 and TRBJ1-1; no definite D call. CDR3 length: 14 residues. Germline V lookup: CDR1 SEHNR, CDR2 FQNEAQ (reference sequence). V was cut by 7 bases and J by 1 base, with 13 bases left in between. This chain's CDR3 is CASTTQAGNTEAFF. CDR3 DNA: TGTGCCAGCACCACGCAGGCAGGGAACACTGAAGCTTTCTTT.